This paragraph reports one T cell receptor (beta chain). The germline gives CDR1 SEHNR, CDR2 FQNEAQ (reference sequence). This CDR3 contains 15 residues. J was trimmed by 5 bases and V by 2 bases; bases with no gene match: 8. The record originates from a study of blood T cell repertoires in COVID-19. Whole-study context: The study drew acute and convalescent COVID-19 samples from the United States, Italy and Spain. PBMCs, B-cell-depleted T cells, or T cells were the source of the cDNA or gDNA that made up the material.

Original handling: Reference gene primers were amplified, and this amplification served to estimate nucleated cell counts. Clones were sequenced by immunoSEQ multiplex PCR, and TCRdb holds only the in-frame ones, with some missing. V and J calls and clone size are given by that table; D and trimming were obtained from the DNA. The sample carries more than 85,000 clones, 84% recorded once. The rearrangement links TRBV7-9 to TRBJ2-7; TRBD1 matches at 8 bases. The sequence came from a human donor in a cohort sampled during active COVID-19. The specimen sequenced was peripheral blood. This CDR3 reads CASSLSRQGRNEQYF. The CDR3 nucleotides read TGTGCCAGCAGCTTATCGAGACAGGGGAGGAACGAGCAGTACTTC.